The 20 T cell receptor beta chains reported below all come from one sample, sequenced in a study of blood T cell repertoires in COVID-19. TCRdb's table, derived via immunoSEQ multiplex PCR, lists solely in-frame clones and lacks some. The table records about 230,000 clones, about 87% of them present only once. Sequencing used PBMCs or T cells enriched from blood (not recorded which). These receptors were taken from a woman in her 30s who had been exposed to COVID-19.

V gene TRBV29-1 combines with J gene TRBJ2-5; TRBD2 aligns across 7 bases. The junction had 8 bases not matched to a gene; V was cut back by 5 bases and J by 5 bases. This CDR3 comprises 13 residues. Per the germline V gene, CDR1 is SQVTM and CDR2 is ANQGSEA. In DNA form, the CDR3 reads TGCAGCGTTCTGTCGCAGGGAGGGGAGACCCAGTACTTC. Translation gives CSVLSQGGETQYF.

V and J are TRBV3-1 (or the pseudogene TRBV3-2) and TRBJ1-5, with 8 positions matching TRBD1. V lost 2 bases, J lost 1 base, and 10 bases stayed unmatched. The CDR3 sequence is 18 residues long. Germline-derived CDR1 and CDR2 are LGHDT and YNNKEL (reference sequence). In DNA form, the CDR3 reads TGTGCCAGCAGCCAATGGGACAGGACCCACCCCAGCAATCAGCCCCAGCATTTT. This codes for CASSQWDRTHPSNQPQHF.

The chain combines TRBV18 with TRBJ1-4; tentative D call: TRBD1 (6 bases). Germline values: CDR1 KGHSH, CDR2 LQKENI. V lost 2 bases to trimming and J lost 1 base, with 14 bases between them. The CDR3 runs 17 residues. CDR3 in amino acids: CASSPRQGIGTNEKLFF. The CDR3, as DNA: TGTGCCAGCTCACCAAGGCAGGGGATTGGAACTAATGAAAAACTGTTTTTT.

CDR3 DNA: TGCGCCAGCAGCTTCCCCGGGGGGCCTCTCTCTGGGGCCAACGTCCTGACTTTC. This translates into CASSFPGGPLSGANVLTF. The chain is built from TRBV4-1 and TRBJ2-6; maybe TRBD2 (7 bases). V dropped 5 bases and J dropped 0 bases, with 17 bases sitting between them. In germline, CDR1 is MGHRA, CDR2 YSYEKL. This CDR3 region has 18 residues.

The chain uses TRBV5-4 and TRBJ2-7, with 11 positions matching TRBD2. Trimming at V came to 2 bases and at J to 7 bases, leaving 2 bases not matched to a gene. There are 13 residues in the CDR3. The germline gives CDR1 SGHNT, CDR2 YYREEE (reference sequence). DNA for the CDR3: TGTGCCAGCAGCTTCCGACTAGCGGGGGAGCAGTACTTC. It yields the protein CASSFRLAGEQYF.

The rearrangement joins TRBV5-6 to TRBJ1-5, with 10 positions matching TRBD1. This CDR3 is 14 amino acids long. Per the germline V gene, CDR1 is SGHDT and CDR2 is YYEEEE. V lost 4 bases to trimming and J lost 5 bases; unmatched junction nucleotides: 3. The CDR3 DNA reads TGTGCCAGCAGCCATGGACAGGGGGATCAGCCCCAGCATTTT. Translation gives CASSHGQGDQPQHF.

V gene TRBV11-3 combines with J gene TRBJ1-1; 7 bases match TRBD1. CDR1 and CDR2 from the germline V gene are SGHNT and YENEEA. After removal of 5 bases from V and 2 bases from J, the junction contained 8 bases not matched to a gene. CDR3 size: 15 residues. The CDR3 protein is CASSPGQTANTEAFF. CDR3 sequence (DNA): TGTGCCAGCAGCCCGGGACAGACAGCCAACACTGAAGCTTTCTTT.

This rearrangement joins TRBV29-1 to TRBJ1-2; D possibly corresponds to TRBD1 (6 bases). V was clipped by 6 bases and J by 5 bases, with 7 bases between them. The germline gives CDR1 SQVTM, CDR2 ANQGSEA. The CDR3 is made up of 10 amino acids. The CDR3 loop reads CSVDSYGYTF. CDR3 DNA: TGCAGCGTGGACAGTTATGGCTACACCTTC. Full variable domain (outside the CDR3, taken from reference TRBV29-1 and TRBJ1-2): SAVISQKPSRDICQRGTSLTIQCQVDSQVTMMFWYRQQPGQSLTLIATANQGSEATYESGFVIDKFPISRPNLTFSTLTVSNMSPEDSSIYLCSVDSYGYTFGSGTRLTVV.

V and J are TRBV27 and TRBJ1-1, with D unresolved. CDR1 is MNHEY, CDR2 SMNVEV, per germline (reference sequence). V was clipped by 2 bases and J by 3 bases, with 13 bases between them. The CDR3 totals 15 residues. CDR3: CASSLSARWDTEAFF. The CDR3 DNA sequence: TGTGCCAGCAGTTTAAGCGCTCGGTGGGACACTGAAGCTTTCTTT.

The chain recombines TRBV5-1 with TRBJ1-5; D gene unclear. Germline-derived CDR1 and CDR2 are SGHRS and YFSETQ. There are 14 residues in the CDR3. V lost 0 bases, J lost 5 bases, and 9 bases lay in between. The CDR3 loop is CASSLGTADQPQHF. As DNA, the CDR3 is TGCGCCAGCAGCTTGGGTACAGCGGATCAGCCCCAGCATTTT.

The chain is built from TRBV6-5 and TRBJ2-2; 9 nucleotides line up with TRBD2. The CDR3 totals 16 residues. Germline trimming cut 1 base from V and 3 bases from J; bases unmatched to any gene: 3. The V gene's germline CDR1 is MNHEY and CDR2 SVGAGI. CDR3 DNA: TGTGCCAGCAGTTACTGGCGGGGGGGGGACACCGGGGAGCTGTTTTTT. Its translation: CASSYWRGGDTGELFF.

The chain uses TRBV4-1 and TRBJ2-7; TRBD2 aligns across 14 bases. The CDR3 loop spans 18 amino acids. V was clipped by 1 base and J by 3 bases; unmatched bases: 8. Per germline, CDR1 MGHRA and CDR2 YSYEKL. In DNA, the CDR3 is TGCGCCAGCAGCCAAGGCTCGGGACTAGCGGGAGATATCTACGAGCAGTACTTC. Translated: CASSQGSGLAGDIYEQYF.

The gene calls are TRBV10-3 and TRBJ2-7; tentative D call: TRBD2 (5 bases). V lost 2 bases, J lost 6 bases, and 20 bases lay in between. CDR3 length: 16 residues. CDR1 ENHRY and CDR2 SYGVKD come from the germline V gene. CDR3 protein: CAISETHSGPLGEQYF. DNA of the CDR3: TGTGCCATCAGTGAGACCCACAGCGGACCCTTAGGCGAGCAGTACTTC.

This sequence joins TRBV9 and TRBJ1-5; 7 bases line up with TRBD1. Germline V gene sequence: CDR1 SGDLS, CDR2 YYNGEE. The CDR3 contains 15 residues. Germline trimming cut 4 bases from V and 6 bases from J; bases unmatched to any gene: 10. CDR3 DNA sequence: TGTGCCAGCAGCCCAAGGGGGCGTCTGGGTCAGCCCCAGCATTTT. Translating it yields CASSPRGRLGQPQHF.

The rearrangement uses TRBV27 and TRBJ1-5, with 7 bases fitting TRBD1. The CDR3 has 14 amino acids. J lost 6 bases, V lost 6 bases, and 8 bases had no gene match. Looked up from germline, CDR1 is MNHEY and CDR2 is SMNVEV (reference sequence). In nucleotides, the CDR3 is TGTGCCAGCAGCCTGAGGGGGCTTGGTCAGCCCCAGCATTTT. Amino acid sequence: CASSLRGLGQPQHF.

This clone was found a few times. The chain carries TRBV10-3 and TRBJ2-1; 7 bases match TRBD2. This CDR3 spans 15 amino acids. J lost 4 bases, V lost 3 bases, and 6 bases had no gene match. Germline V gene sequence: CDR1 ENHRY, CDR2 SYGVKD. The DNA of the CDR3 is TGTGCCATCAGTGAATCCAGCGGGGTATACAATGAGCAGTTCTTC. Translating gives CAISESSGVYNEQFF.

The V call is TRBV9, the J call TRBJ2-1; 7 nucleotides align to TRBD2. The CDR3 totals 14 residues. The germline gives CDR1 SGDLS, CDR2 YYNGEE. J lost 5 bases, V lost 1 base, and 3 bases had no gene match. CDR3 bases: TGTGCCAGCAGCGTACGCGGACTAGACAATGAGCAGTTCTTC. Translated: CASSVRGLDNEQFF.

This sequence joins TRBV6-5 and TRBJ1-1; the match to TRBD1 covers 10 bases. The trim removed 6 bases at V and 5 bases at J, leaving 9 bases unmatched. This CDR3 has 15 residues. Germline V lookup: CDR1 MNHEY, CDR2 SVGAGI. CDR3 DNA: TGTGCCAGCAGCCACGACAGGGGGCAGCGGACTGAAGCTTTCTTT. It specifies CASSHDRGQRTEAFF.

This clone was seen only once. The chain employs TRBV29-1 and TRBJ2-7; D unclear. This CDR3 region has 12 residues. Germline CDR1 SQVTM, CDR2 ANQGSEA. Deletions cut 4 bases from V and 3 bases from J, with 10 bases between. CDR3 nucleotides: TGCAGCGTTGCCTCTAGGAGCTACGAGCAGTACTTC. This sequence encodes CSVASRSYEQYF.

The rearrangement joins TRBV2 to TRBJ2-7; 10 bases are shared with TRBD2. This CDR3 has 16 residues. In germline, CDR1 is SNHLY, CDR2 FYNNEI. J was trimmed by 4 bases and V by 2 bases; bases with no gene match: 8. The CDR3 DNA sequence: TGTGCCAGCAGTGAAATGCGCCTAGCGGGAGCTTACGAGCAGTACTTC. It encodes CASSEMRLAGAYEQYF.